One and the same sample provided the 25 T cell receptor beta chains below, sequenced in a study of beta chain features in type 1 diabetes. All of the isolated RNA was reverse transcribed, so expressed TCRB transcripts were sequenced. Sequenced by immunoSEQ multiplex PCR; TCRdb stores in-frame clones only, minus some. The profile shows 280,000 or so clones, about 15% of them singletons. These TCRs' antigens remain unknown. Study findings and constraints: Across all four CD4+ subsets, people with type 1 diabetes showed modestly shorter TCRB CDR3s.

Specimen: naive CD4+ T cells from blood. Receptor source: a man younger than 35 with type 1 diabetes.

The chain combines TRBV5-4 with TRBJ2-3, with D tentatively TRBD2 (6 bases). The V and J ends lost 2 bases and 1 base respectively, with 11 bases between them. The germline gives CDR1 SGHNT, CDR2 YYREEE (reference sequence). This CDR3 contains 15 residues. The CDR3 loop is CASSFREVGTDTQYF. The CDR3 DNA reads TGTGCCAGCAGCTTCAGGGAGGTGGGCACAGATACGCAGTATTTT.

The chain links TRBV5-1 to TRBJ2-3; TRBD2 matches 11 bases. This CDR3 has 15 residues. Germline assignment: CDR1 SGHRS and CDR2 YFSETQ. The trim removed 2 bases at V and 1 base at J, leaving 0 bases unmatched. CDR3 nucleotide sequence: TGCGCCAGCAGCTTACTAGCGGGGGGCACAGATACGCAGTATTTT. This translates into CASSLLAGGTDTQYF.

The V and J genes are TRBV5-1 and TRBJ2-4; 13 bases agree with TRBD2. The CDR3 contains 17 residues. Germline assignment: CDR1 SGHRS and CDR2 YFSETQ. V dropped 0 bases and J dropped 5; count of bases not matched to a gene: 5. The CDR3 DNA follows: TGCGCCAGCAGCTTGGCCGGGACTAGCGGGGAACAAAACATTCAGTACTTC. It is translated as CASSLAGTSGEQNIQYF.

This clone came up a few times. The CDR3 spells CASSDQGNNSPLHF. The CDR3 bases are TGTGCCAGCAGTGATCAGGGGAATAATTCACCCCTCCACTTT. This chain links TRBV2 with TRBJ1-6; possible D gene TRBD1, 6 bases. Germline CDR1 SNHLY, CDR2 FYNNEI. Trimming stripped 3 bases from V and 5 bases from J, with 8 bases between. The CDR3 length is 14 residues.

Only a few counts were recorded for this clone. CDR3 sequence (DNA): TGTGCCAGCTCACCTACGGGACAGGGGGTTCAGCCCCAGCATTTT. This encodes CASSPTGQGVQPQHF. The chain carries TRBV18 and TRBJ1-5, with 11 bases aligning to TRBD1. The CDR3 contains 15 residues. The ends lost 3 bases at V and 6 bases at J; junction bases unmatched: 4. CDR1 is KGHSH, CDR2 LQKENI, per germline.

In this sample, this clone turned up a few times. This CDR3 reads CASSAISGANVLTF. DNA of the CDR3: TGTGCCAGCAGTGCTATCTCTGGGGCCAACGTCCTGACTTTC. The chain couples TRBV11-2 to TRBJ2-6; D call uncertain. Germline lookup yields CDR1 SGHAT and CDR2 FQNNGV. V was pared by 6 bases and J by 0 bases, with 6 bases between. This CDR3 is built from 14 residues. The full variable domain, with the rest looked up from reference TRBV11-2 and TRBJ2-6, is EAGVAQSPRYKIIEKRQSVAFWCNPISGHATLYWYQQILGQGPKLLIQFQNNGVVDDSQLPKDRFSAERLKGVDSTLKIQPAKLEDSAVYLCASSAISGANVLTFGAGSRLTVL.

The chain employs TRBV5-1 and TRBJ2-6; TRBD1 agrees at 9 bases. V lost 4 bases to trimming and J lost 0 bases; unmatched junction nucleotides: 5. Germline CDR1 is SGHRS and CDR2 is YFSETQ. The CDR3 sequence is 17 residues long. The CDR3: CASSRTGVDSGANVLTF. The CDR3 DNA reads as TGCGCCAGCAGCAGGACAGGGGTCGACTCTGGGGCCAACGTCCTGACTTTC.

This clone was counted many times. This rearrangement joins TRBV4-3 to TRBJ2-5; the D gene is possibly TRBD1 (6 bases). Germline V lookup: CDR1 LGHNA, CDR2 YSLEER. Trimming took 5 bases from V and 7 from J, leaving 14 bases between them. This CDR3 region has 13 residues. The DNA of the CDR3 is TGCGCCAGCAGCGAGACTTCACAGGGGACCCAGTACTTC. Encoded protein: CASSETSQGTQYF.

V is TRBV6-6 and J is TRBJ2-7, with TRBD2 matching 7 bases. The germline V gene encodes CDR1 MNHNY and CDR2 SVGAGI (reference sequence). CDR3 length: 12 residues. CDR3: CASGGGSYEQYF. The CDR3 coding sequence is TGTGCGTCTGGCGGGGGCTCCTACGAGCAGTACTTC.

The chain employs TRBV7-9 and TRBJ2-1; 11 bases fit TRBD2. The germline gives CDR1 SEHNR, CDR2 FQNEAQ (reference sequence). The CDR3 contains 15 residues. V lost 4 bases and J lost 9; bases outside the gene matches: 8. CDR3 protein: CASSSSLAGGSEQFF. CDR3 nucleotide sequence: TGTGCCAGCAGCTCGTCGCTAGCGGGAGGTTCTGAGCAGTTCTTC.

The chain combines TRBV11-2 with TRBJ2-7; 9 nucleotides line up with TRBD2. Unmatched junction bases numbered 12, after V lost 1 base and J lost 2 bases. Germline V gives CDR1 SGHAT, CDR2 FQNNGV. The CDR3 has 18 amino acids. Here the CDR3 DNA reads TGTGCCAGCAGCTTAGTGAGCGGGGGGCGAGGGGGGCCCTACGAGCAGTACTTC. Translated, it gives CASSLVSGGRGGPYEQYF. Complete variable domain (other parts from reference TRBV11-2 and TRBJ2-7): EAGVAQSPRYKIIEKRQSVAFWCNPISGHATLYWYQQILGQGPKLLIQFQNNGVVDDSQLPKDRFSAERLKGVDSTLKIQPAKLEDSAVYLCASSLVSGGRGGPYEQYFGPGTRLTVT.

The V call is TRBV6-6, the J call TRBJ1-5, with 9 bases matching TRBD1. Germline CDR1 reads MNHNY; CDR2 reads SVGAGI (reference sequence). The J segment lost 3 bases and the V segment lost 6 bases, leaving 9 bases of the junction unmatched. The CDR3 totals 16 residues. As DNA, the CDR3 is TGTGCCAGCAGCCCGGGACAGGGTAGGTCCAATCAGCCCCAGCATTTT. This translates into CASSPGQGRSNQPQHF.

The V gene is TRBV5-5, the J gene TRBJ2-5; no definite D call. The CDR3 sequence is 11 residues long. Germline V CDR1 and CDR2: SGHKS, YYEKEE (reference sequence). With 2 bases removed from V and 12 bases from J, the gap between germline ends came to 11 bases. The CDR3 nucleotides are TGTGCCAGCAGCTTACACGCTTCCGAGTACTTC. It codes for CASSLHASEYF.

The CDR3 nucleotides read TGCAGCTTCAATAGCGGACCATTCCAAGAGACCCAGTACTTC. Translation: CSFNSGPFQETQYF. The chain recombines TRBV29-1 with TRBJ2-5, with TRBD2 as a possible D gene (6 bases). V was pared by 8 bases and J by 1 base, with 17 bases between. In germline, CDR1 is SQVTM, CDR2 ANQGSEA. This CDR3 has 14 amino acids.

A few counts support this clone. The V call is TRBV30, the J call TRBJ2-1; TRBD2 aligns across 15 bases. The CDR3 is 15 residues long. CDR1 is GTSNPN and CDR2 is SVGIG in the germline V gene (reference sequence). The trim removed 4 bases at V and 7 bases at J, leaving 5 bases unmatched. In DNA, the CDR3 is TGTGCCTGGACCCGCGGGACTAGCGGGGGGAATGAGCAGTTCTTC. Translating gives CAWTRGTSGGNEQFF. Together with reference TRBV30 and TRBJ2-1, the CDR3 gives the full variable domain: SQTIHQWPATLVQPVGSPLSLECTVEGTSNPNLYWYRQAAGRGLQLLFYSVGIGQISSEVPQNLSASRPQDRQFILSSKKLLLSDSGFYLCAWTRGTSGGNEQFFGPGTRLTVL.

V usage is TRBV14 and J usage is TRBJ2-7; TRBD1 is a possible D gene (6 bases). The CDR3 covers 14 residues. V was shortened by 6 bases and J by 5 bases, with 17 bases between the two germline ends. CDR1 and CDR2 from the germline V gene are SGHDN and FVKESK. Here the CDR3 reads CASRPSTGLDEQYF. CDR3 nucleotides: TGTGCCAGCAGGCCGTCCACAGGGCTCGACGAGCAGTACTTC.

CDR3 nucleotides: TGCGCCAGCAGCCCGCAGGTCACCGGGGAGCTGTTTTTT. Translation: CASSPQVTGELFF. V is TRBV5-1 and J is TRBJ2-2; D is uncertain. Trimming left V 4 bases short and J 4 bases short, with 8 bases between. The germline V gene encodes CDR1 SGHRS and CDR2 YFSETQ. The CDR3 runs 13 residues.

This clone was seen more than once but under ten times. The rearrangement joins TRBV5-1 to TRBJ2-7, with D possibly matching TRBD1 (5 bases). Trimming took off 0 bases at V and 6 bases at J, with 16 bases between the two ends. There are 15 residues in the CDR3. Germline loops: CDR1 SGHRS, CDR2 YFSETQ. The CDR3, as DNA: TGCGCCAGCAGCTTGGGGTCCGAACAGGAAAGCGAGCAGTACTTC. Translation: CASSLGSEQESEQYF.

This sequence joins TRBV7-9 and TRBJ1-6; D gene unclear. V was shortened by 6 bases and J by 11 bases, with 17 bases between the two germline ends. Germline V CDR1 and CDR2: SEHNR, FQNEAQ (reference sequence). The CDR3 has 14 residues. The CDR3 reads CASSSYAGKAPLHF. CDR3 coding DNA: TGTGCCAGCAGTTCCTACGCGGGGAAAGCACCCCTCCACTTT.

This chain uses TRBV5-4 with TRBJ1-1; a possible D gene is TRBD1 (5 bases). The CDR3 runs to 13 residues. CDR1 and CDR2 (germline): SGHNT, YYREEE (reference sequence). V dropped 1 base and J dropped 4 bases, with 8 bases sitting between them. The CDR3 sequence: CASSLLDTTEAFF. For the CDR3, the DNA is TGTGCCAGCAGCTTGTTGGACACCACTGAAGCTTTCTTT.

The chain uses TRBV30 and TRBJ2-2; no clear D gene. Trimming removed 4 bases from V and 1 base from J, with 13 bases in between. This CDR3 has 15 amino acids. Looked up from germline, CDR1 is GTSNPN and CDR2 is SVGIG (reference sequence). The CDR3 DNA reads as TGTGCCTGGAAGGCCCCTAGTCTGAACACCGGGGAGCTGTTTTTT. Translated: CAWKAPSLNTGELFF.

V gene TRBV28 combines with J gene TRBJ2-1, with TRBD2 identical over 7 bases. The CDR3 covers 18 residues. J gave up 1 base and V 4 bases, and 13 bases lay outside the gene matches. Germline V lookup: CDR1 MDHEN, CDR2 SYDVKM. CDR3 loop: CASSSTYWDGGSYNEQFF. CDR3 DNA: TGTGCCAGCAGTTCCACATACTGGGACGGGGGGTCCTACAATGAGCAGTTCTTC.

This clone has only a few counts. The chain combines TRBV5-1 with TRBJ2-7, with TRBD2 as a possible D gene (6 bases). The CDR3 spans 15 residues. The V gene lost 3 bases and the J gene lost 6 bases, with 19 bases spanning the gap. Germline V lookup: CDR1 SGHRS, CDR2 YFSETQ. CDR3 nucleotides: TGCGCCAGCAGCTCCACTACCGGGACTGGGGTCGAGCAGTACTTC. It encodes CASSSTTGTGVEQYF.

Only a few counts were recorded for this clone. This chain connects TRBV4-3 to TRBJ2-3, with 7 bases that match TRBD2. V lost 0 bases to trimming and J lost 1 base; unmatched junction nucleotides: 7. The CDR3 runs 17 residues. Germline V lookup: CDR1 LGHNA, CDR2 YSLEER. The CDR3 DNA reads TGCGCCAGCAGCCAAGATTGGCGGGGGACTGGCACAGATACGCAGTATTTT. It is translated as CASSQDWRGTGTDTQYF.

In this sample, this clone turned up a few times. V and J are TRBV5-1 and TRBJ2-3; the D is unclear. Germline V gene sequence: CDR1 SGHRS, CDR2 YFSETQ. Trimming removed 1 base from V and 2 bases from J, with 8 bases in between. This CDR3 has 14 amino acids. CDR3 in amino acids: CASSLPTTTDTQYF. The CDR3 DNA reads TGCGCCAGCAGCTTGCCTACTACCACAGATACGCAGTATTTT.